One sample yielded the 30 T cell receptor beta chains listed below, sequenced in a study of T-cell reconstitution after alpha-beta-depleted transplantation in children. A library of TCRbeta sequences, prepared with unique molecular identifiers, was generated. TCRdb itself ran the PCR reads through MiXCR, one entry per CDR3 protein. The data show 250,000 or so distinct CDR3 sequences, 8.2% seen once. The specimen comprised PBMCs, mostly from graft donor cells, sampled 180 days after TCRalphabeta/CD19-depleted stem cell transplant. These receptors were taken from a male patient younger than 18 who had a stem cell transplant for acute lymphoblastic leukemia, so the T cells may come from the graft donor.

This clonotype appeared many times. The chain recombines TRBV2 with TRBJ2-2; weak D call: TRBD2 (6 bases). The CDR3 consists of 15 residues. The ends were cut back, 3 bases at V and 4 bases at J, with 12 bases in the middle. Germline loops: CDR1 SNHLY, CDR2 FYNNEI. CDR3: CASSDGSRGTGELFF. DNA for the CDR3: TGTGCCAGCAGTGACGGGAGCCGGGGCACCGGGGAGCTGTTTTTT.

This clonotype has ten or more counts. The V call is TRBV7-9, the J call TRBJ1-2; TRBD1 might be the D (6 bases). Germline V gene lookup returns CDR1 SEHNR and CDR2 FQNEAQ (reference sequence). Trimming left V 5 bases short and J 8 bases short, with 12 bases between. This CDR3 comprises 12 residues. In nucleotides, the CDR3 is TGTGCCAGCAGCCCCCGAGGGGGAGGCTACACCTTC. As protein: CASSPRGGGYTF.

Many counts were recorded for this clonotype. The V call is TRBV7-2, the J call TRBJ1-4, with 7 bases lining up with TRBD1. This CDR3 is 15 amino acids long. Trimming removed 6 bases from V and 3 bases from J; junction bases left unmatched: 7. CDR1 is SGHTA and CDR2 is FQGNSA in the germline V gene. CDR3 in DNA: TGTGCCAGCAGTTTCGACAGGGCTGCTAATGAAAAACTGTTTTTT. Its protein product is CASSFDRAANEKLFF.

This clonotype was counted a few times. The gene calls are TRBV19 and TRBJ1-3, with D uncertain. This CDR3 has 16 residues. The V and J ends lost 6 bases and 2 bases respectively, with 17 bases between them. Per the germline V gene, CDR1 is LNHDA and CDR2 is SQIVND (reference sequence). The CDR3 DNA reads as TGTGCCAGTAGCCAAGGGCCCCGTTCGACTGGAAACACCATATATTTT. Translation gives CASSQGPRSTGNTIYF.

This clonotype has ten or more counts. V is TRBV20-1 and J is TRBJ2-5; D may correspond to TRBD1 or TRBD2 (7 bases each). Trimming took off 5 bases at V and 2 bases at J, with 12 bases between the two ends. Germline lookup yields CDR1 DFQATT and CDR2 SNEGSKA (reference sequence). This CDR3 has 13 residues. The CDR3 is CSARQGGQETQYF. CDR3 bases: TGCAGTGCTCGACAGGGAGGGCAAGAGACCCAGTACTTC.

This clonotype appeared many times. J is TRBJ1-3 and V is TRBV12-3 or TRBV12-4; D uncertain. The length of the CDR3 is 15 residues. V gave up 3 bases and J gave up 3 bases, with 12 bases separating them. The CDR3 region is CASSFSRLGGNTIYF. In DNA form, the CDR3 reads TGTGCCAGCAGTTTCTCGAGGCTGGGTGGAAACACCATATATTTT.

This clonotype occurred many times. The J gene is TRBJ2-3, the V gene TRBV20-1, with TRBD2 identical over 9 bases. The trim removed 2 bases at V and 4 bases at J, leaving 7 bases unmatched. The CDR3 loop spans 15 amino acids. The germline V gene has CDR1 DFQATT and CDR2 SNEGSKA (reference sequence). CDR3 sequence reads: CSARSTAGGPDTQYF. The CDR3 DNA follows: TGCAGTGCTAGATCCACAGCGGGAGGACCAGATACGCAGTATTTT.

This clonotype was counted ten times or more. The J gene is TRBJ2-1, the V gene TRBV11-3, with D perhaps matching TRBD1 (6 bases). V dropped 5 bases and J dropped 4 bases, with 21 bases sitting between them. Germline V gives CDR1 SGHNT, CDR2 YENEEA. The CDR3 is made up of 17 amino acids. The CDR3 here is CASSRGTGLGGYNEQFF. For the CDR3, the DNA is TGTGCCAGCAGCCGGGGCACAGGGCTAGGAGGTTACAATGAGCAGTTCTTC.

In the case of this clonotype: Sequence at one end of the junction differs from germline and may be a read error. The V gene is TRBV20-1, the J gene TRBJ1-3; D gene ambiguous. The germline gives CDR1 DFQATT, CDR2 SNEGSKA (reference sequence). CDR3 length equals 14 residues. CDR3 sequence (DNA): TGCAGTGCCACCGACGAGCAGCGACGAAACACCAAATATTTT. Translated, it gives CSATDEQRRNTKYF.

This clonotype has a count of ten or more. The chain couples TRBV11-3 to TRBJ2-3, with D possibly TRBD2 on 7 matching bases. From germline, CDR1 is SGHNT and CDR2 YENEEA. Trimming stripped 1 base from V and 1 base from J, with 18 bases between. The CDR3 totals 18 residues. The CDR3 reads CASSLGPSNGGRTDTQYF. CDR3 nucleotide sequence: TGTGCCAGCAGCTTAGGACCATCTAACGGGGGGCGCACAGATACGCAGTATTTT.

This clonotype was picked up many times. DNA for the CDR3: TGTGCCAGCAGGTGGATACCGGGACGCACAGATACGCAGTATTTT. Translated: CASRWIPGRTDTQYF. This rearrangement joins TRBV2 to TRBJ2-3; D is perhaps TRBD1 or TRBD2 (5 bases each). Trimming left V 6 bases short and J 1 base short, with 14 bases between. This CDR3 contains 15 residues. Germline V CDR1 and CDR2: SNHLY, FYNNEI.

The chain joins TRBV10-2 to TRBJ2-1; 9 bases are shared with TRBD1. V lost 3 bases and J lost 3; bases outside the gene matches: 3. This CDR3 is built from 15 residues. CDR1 WSHSY and CDR2 SAAADI come from the germline V gene. CDR3 residues: CASSERTGDYNEQFF. The CDR3 region has the DNA TGCGCCAGCAGTGAACGGACAGGGGACTACAATGAGCAGTTCTTC.

This clonotype showed up many times. The CDR3 DNA is TGCGCCAGCAGCTTTTCGGGGGTTGGCAATCAGCCCCAGCATTTT. This translates into CASSFSGVGNQPQHF. The chain carries TRBV5-1 and TRBJ1-5; D may be TRBD1 (5 bases). Trimming took off 2 bases at V and 2 bases at J, with 11 bases between the two ends. This CDR3 spans 15 amino acids. Germline V lookup: CDR1 SGHRS, CDR2 YFSETQ.

This clonotype showed up many times. The chain links TRBV20-1 to TRBJ2-5, with 9 bases aligning to TRBD1. The germline V gene encodes CDR1 DFQATT and CDR2 SNEGSKA (reference sequence). CDR3 size: 14 residues. V gave up 5 bases and J gave up 2 bases; unmatched junction bases: 6. CDR3 amino acids: CSAQGDRVQETQYF. In nucleotides, the CDR3 is TGCAGTGCTCAGGGGGACAGGGTTCAAGAGACCCAGTACTTC.

This clonotype was detected many times. The rearrangement uses TRBV6-6 and TRBJ1-1; no clear D. Germline-derived CDR1 and CDR2 are MNHNY and SVGAGI (reference sequence). This CDR3 is built from 13 residues. V was cut by 2 bases and J by 3 bases, with 7 bases left in between. The CDR3 DNA reads as TGTGCCAGCAGTTACACACCTCACACTGAAGCTTTCTTT. Translation: CASSYTPHTEAFF.

This clonotype was counted at least ten times. The rearrangement joins TRBV5-1 to TRBJ1-1; D unresolved. The CDR3 is made up of 14 amino acids. In germline, CDR1 is SGHRS, CDR2 YFSETQ. Trimming stripped 5 bases from V and 0 bases from J, with 11 bases between. The CDR3: CASRPDGMNTEAFF. CDR3 coding DNA: TGCGCCAGCAGGCCGGATGGGATGAACACTGAAGCTTTCTTT.

This clonotype was recorded at least ten times. The chain carries TRBV7-9 and TRBJ2-4; D unclear. Trimming stripped 5 bases from V and 12 bases from J, with 14 bases between. Germline CDR1 reads SEHNR; CDR2 reads FQNEAQ (reference sequence). This CDR3 is built from 12 residues. CDR3 nucleotides: TGTGCCAGCAGCCCCGACGGAGAACGTCAGTACTTC. Its translation is CASSPDGERQYF.

This clonotype was picked up many times. V is TRBV24-1 and J is TRBJ2-3; D is unresolved. The CDR3 is 14 residues long. Germline-derived CDR1 and CDR2 are KGHDR and SFDVKD. The germline V and J ends were trimmed by 5 bases and 1 base, with 9 bases remaining between them. CDR3 protein: CATSVGGGTDTQYF. The CDR3 DNA is TGTGCCACCAGTGTAGGCGGCGGCACAGATACGCAGTATTTT.

CDR3 sequence: CASGTIVSGGYTF. The CDR3 DNA reads TGTGCTAGTGGTACTATCGTGTCGGGAGGCTACACCTTC. V usage is TRBV12-5 and J usage is TRBJ1-2; D not certain. The CDR3 totals 13 residues. Germline-derived CDR1 and CDR2 are LGHNT and FRNRAP. Trimming removed 5 bases at V and 8 bases at J, with 15 bases between.

For this clonotype: A read error is possible here, since a much larger clone lies one base away. This chain links TRBV20-1 with TRBJ2-2; 8 positions match TRBD2. V gave up 3 bases and J gave up 9 bases; unmatched junction bases: 9. The CDR3 is made up of 14 amino acids. The germline V gene has CDR1 DFQATT and CDR2 SNEGSKA (reference sequence). DNA of the CDR3: TGCAGTGCTAGCGGGAGGGCCAGAAGCAGGGAGCTGTTTTTT. It translates to CSASGRARSRELFF.

In this sample, this clonotype turned up a few times. V gene TRBV6-2 or TRBV6-3 combines with J gene TRBJ2-7, with 11 bases aligning to TRBD2. Germline-derived CDR1 and CDR2 are MNHEY and SVGEGT. CDR3 length: 15 amino acids. With V trimmed by 6 bases and J by 3 bases, 7 bases remained unmatched. Here the CDR3 reads CASRIYSGRVYEQYF. The CDR3 DNA follows: TGTGCCAGCAGGATTTATAGCGGGAGGGTCTACGAGCAGTACTTC.

The sample holds many counts of this clonotype. This chain uses TRBV10-3 with TRBJ2-3, with 9 positions matching TRBD1. CDR3 size: 15 residues. CDR1 ENHRY and CDR2 SYGVKD come from the germline V gene. Germline trimming cut 6 bases from V and 5 bases from J; bases unmatched to any gene: 9. The CDR3 nucleotides read TGTGCCATCAGAATCCGGGACAGGGTGAGAGATACGCAGTATTTT. It yields the protein CAIRIRDRVRDTQYF.

This clonotype showed up many times. V usage is TRBV9 and J usage is TRBJ2-2; weak D call: TRBD2 (5 bases). Trimming removed 0 bases at V and 0 bases at J, with 15 bases between. Germline values: CDR1 SGDLS, CDR2 YYNGEE. The CDR3 is 18 residues long. For the CDR3, the DNA is TGTGCCAGCAGCGTAGAGAAATCAGGACTCCCGAACACCGGGGAGCTGTTTTTT. Amino acid sequence: CASSVEKSGLPNTGELFF.

In the case of this clonotype: The junction does not match germline at one end; this may be a read error. The J gene is TRBJ2-7, the V gene TRBV20-1, with 7 bases identical to TRBD1. The CDR3 runs to 17 residues. CDR1 and CDR2 (germline): DFQATT, SNEGSKA (reference sequence). CDR3 loop: CCARDKIAGTVGYEQYF. CDR3 bases: TGCTGTGCTAGAGATAAGATCGCCGGGACAGTGGGCTACGAGCAGTACTTC.

The V call is TRBV20-1, the J call TRBJ2-3, with 12 bases matching TRBD2. Germline CDR1 and CDR2: DFQATT and SNEGSKA (reference sequence). CDR3 length: 14 residues. Trimming cost V 6 bases and J 5 bases; bases outside gene matches: 6. The CDR3 region is CSARLAGAQDTQYF. CDR3 sequence (DNA): TGCAGTGCACGACTAGCGGGGGCACAAGATACGCAGTATTTT.

The sample holds many counts of this clonotype. J is TRBJ2-1 and V is TRBV9, with D perhaps matching TRBD2 (6 bases). Trimming removed 0 bases at V and 7 bases at J, with 14 bases between. Germline CDR1 is SGDLS and CDR2 is YYNGEE. The CDR3 consists of 15 residues. CDR3 sequence reads: CASSVGGASRNEQFF. The CDR3 DNA sequence: TGTGCCAGCAGCGTAGGCGGGGCCTCTCGGAATGAGCAGTTCTTC.

This clonotype showed up many times. The rearrangement uses TRBV20-1 and TRBJ2-7, with D possibly being TRBD1 (5 bases). The CDR3 loop spans 13 amino acids. CDR1 and CDR2 from the germline V gene are DFQATT and SNEGSKA (reference sequence). V lost 3 bases and J lost 2, with 11 bases in between. The CDR3, as DNA: TGCAGTGCTAGGACGACAGCAACCTACGAGCAGTACTTC. Its translation is CSARTTATYEQYF.

This clonotype was counted at least ten times. The chain joins TRBV9 to TRBJ1-5, with a weak D call TRBD1 (5 bases). Trimming stripped 0 bases from V and 7 bases from J, with 17 bases between. Germline loops: CDR1 SGDLS, CDR2 YYNGEE. This CDR3 contains 16 residues. CDR3: CASSVGDGPPGQPQHF. The CDR3 bases are TGTGCCAGCAGCGTAGGAGACGGGCCCCCAGGGCAGCCCCAGCATTTT.

This clonotype appeared a few times. V gene TRBV28 combines with J gene TRBJ2-1; the match to TRBD2 covers 10 bases. CDR1 and CDR2 (germline): MDHEN, SYDVKM. The CDR3 is made up of 20 amino acids. The ends lost 5 bases at V and 2 bases at J; junction bases unmatched: 18. CDR3 in amino acids: CASSTAAGWSGRAPYNEQFF. DNA of the CDR3: TGTGCCAGCAGTACCGCGGCGGGGTGGAGCGGGAGGGCCCCCTACAATGAGCAGTTCTTC.

This clonotype came up a few times. The genes are TRBV12-3 or TRBV12-4 and TRBJ1-1; tentative D call: TRBD1 (6 bases). The CDR3 sequence is 15 residues long. Trimming took off 7 bases at V and 5 bases at J, with 20 bases between the two ends. CDR3: CASTTWGGGGTEAFF. CDR3 coding DNA: TGTGCCAGCACCACTTGGGGGGGGGGCGGGACTGAAGCTTTCTTT.